This T cell receptor beta chain was found in a study of human T cells and chemical hapten exposure (dated by TCRdb to the early 2020s). With regard to the full study: For sensitization, 2% DPC in acetone was applied to a roughly 2 cm by roughly 2 cm area of upper inner arm skin. Throughout the study period of about 23 weeks, patients also received therapeutic DPC doses to the scalp every week. Alopecia areata with under or over 50% scalp involvement, alopecia totalis and alopecia universalis were represented in the patient cohort, which was mostly female. In alopecia patients, the study followed how the peripheral blood TCR repertoire changed in vivo over primary and secondary sensitization to diphenylcyclopropenone (DPC), a hapten. Patch testing was performed on the upper back with Finn chambers containing 0.01% DPC, and the patch tests were scored after 6 days according to International Contact Dermatitis Research Group standards. Blood was sampled from patients pre-sensitization (week 0) and at 2, 6 and about 24 weeks after DPC sensitization. Blood for TCR sequencing was provided by twenty-nine alopecia patients at one to four time points (pre-sensitization, 2, 6 and 24 weeks). Libraries were pooled for sequencing, and per-sample TCR yields varied mainly because of small differences in library volumes within the pool. Study-wide conclusions, independent of this receptor: After repeated subsampling, the strength of the expansion versus patch-test correlation and the threshold at which it became significant changed. Expanded TCRs formed significantly more large CDR3 similarity clusters than pre-sensitization or healthy control sets, consistent with antigen-driven responses. A positive correlation was found between the number of PT1 expanded TCRs and patch test score, with significance reached at thresholds 8, 16 and 32 but not 4. The number of TCRs above 1 in 1000 frequency did not change with DPC sensitization; there was no evidence of global repertoire structure alterations. Alopecia, a presumed autoimmune disease, was present in all patients, so the immune response of the patients might differ from that of healthy individuals.

Library prep was done by RACE. Sequencing took place on a NextSeq 500. Library preparation attached unique molecular identifiers to individual cDNA molecules for quantitative, reproducible TCR counting. From each blood RNA sample, both TCR alpha and TCR beta chains were sequenced. Under the source paper's analysis protocol: The median number of TCRs per sample was around 100,000, ranging from roughly 23,224 to 690,600. V, J and CDR3 annotation of the TCR reads was carried out using the Decombinator software suite. Every sample was subsampled to the same number of TCRs (28,000) for the PS versus PT1 abundance plots. TCRs were defined as expanded if absent before sensitization and observed at least eight times at the 2-week time point. In TCRdb, the public reads were trimmed at Q25 with fastp and aligned with MiXCR, with productive beta chains retained. Each entry is one CDR3 protein sequence, shown with its most common DNA and genes. Clone size and V and J calls follow TCRdb, not the original study. The sample table lists 45,000 to 60,000 distinct CDR3 sequences, roughly 12% of them with a count of one. The leading ten clones occupy about 2.4% of the sample.

The time point label, read with the paper, signifies: patch test 3, about 24 weeks after DPC sensitization. What this sample's treatment or condition label stands for: therapeutic diphenylcyclopropenone sensitization with weekly scalp DPC. At every patch-test visit, the blood draw took place before the patch test was put on. Patients were eligible if aged 18 to 70, diagnosed with alopecia and judged suitable for DPC therapy, and pregnant patients were excluded. Unfractionated whole blood was collected in Tempus Blood RNA tubes, and total RNA was extracted from that blood. Trimming at the junction amounts to 3 bases on V and 7 bases on J, and the germline ends lie 12 bases apart. From the cysteine through the phenylalanine, the CDR3 covers 14 amino acids. Only CDR3 DNA is held: 42 bases, read in frame from base 1. The germline V gene (reference sequence) yields SEHNR for CDR1 and FQNEAQ for CDR2. On this clonotype: Its antigen remains undetermined. No base quality information exists; no much larger clone differs at one position.

This material consisted of whole blood, taken in connection with sensitization to the hapten diphenylcyclopropenone (DPC). This TCR was sampled from a man younger than 45 with alopecia areata. Some clones in this sample may be carry-over from other donors' samples. This sequence uses TRBV7-9 and TRBJ1-4, and possibly TRBD1, on 5 matching bases. CDR3 sequence: CASSLGGAGEKLFF. The DNA reads as follows: TGTGCCAGCAGCTTGGGTGGGGCTGGTGAAAAACTGTTTTTT.